These 10 T cell receptor beta chains share one sample of origin, sequenced in a study of T cell repertoires in cytomegalovirus infection. TCRdb ran MiXCR on the reads and lists one entry per CDR3 protein. This table holds almost 550,000 distinct CDR3 sequences, about 15% found once. Sequenced material: CD8+ T cells from PBMCs. The receptors derive from a human donor in good health (CMV status not recorded). Some clones in this sample may be carry-over from other donors' samples.

This clonotype showed up many times. This sequence joins TRBV6-5 and TRBJ1-2; perhaps TRBD1 as D (6 bases). V was trimmed by 5 bases and J by 8 bases, leaving 9 bases between them. Germline lookup yields CDR1 MNHEY and CDR2 SVGAGI. There are 11 residues in the CDR3. DNA for the CDR3: TGTGCCAGCAGTCCTGGGGGCGGCTACACCTTC. Amino acids: CASSPGGGYTF.

The chain combines TRBV5-5 with TRBJ1-1, with D tentatively TRBD1 (5 bases). CDR3 length equals 16 residues. Germline V lookup: CDR1 SGHKS, CDR2 YYEKEE (reference sequence). V gave up 6 bases and J gave up 4 bases, with 22 bases separating them. The CDR3 nucleotides read TGTGCCAGCACCGACCGGACCCGGGGGTTAGGCACTGAAGCTTTCTTT. Its protein is CASTDRTRGLGTEAFF.

This clonotype was seen a few times. The chain employs TRBV6-6 and TRBJ1-6, with 7 bases matching TRBD1. The CDR3 spans 15 residues. Germline trimming cut 5 bases from V and 14 bases from J; bases unmatched to any gene: 15. Germline-derived CDR1 and CDR2 are MNHNY and SVGAGI (reference sequence). The CDR3 loop reads CASSAWTGPNWALHF. In DNA, the CDR3 is TGTGCCAGCAGTGCCTGGACAGGCCCCAATTGGGCCCTCCACTTT.

This chain connects TRBV4-1 to TRBJ2-7, with 11 positions matching TRBD2. The CDR3 runs to 17 residues. Germline CDR1 is MGHRA and CDR2 is YSYEKL. Germline trimming cut 3 bases from V and 0 bases from J; bases unmatched to any gene: 7. CDR3 amino acids: CASSHVKTSGNSYEQYF. CDR3 nucleotides: TGCGCCAGCAGCCACGTTAAGACTAGCGGGAACTCCTACGAGCAGTACTTC.

This clonotype was picked up many times. The chain uses TRBV7-6 and TRBJ2-7, with D possibly matching TRBD1 (6 bases). V lost 1 base and J lost 7, with 14 bases in between. The CDR3 sequence is 14 residues long. CDR1 and CDR2 (germline): SGHVS, FNYEAQ. The CDR3 reads CASSLGQGSGEQYF. The CDR3 DNA is TGTGCCAGCAGCTTAGGTCAGGGGTCGGGGGAGCAGTACTTC.

The count of this clonotype is one. A much larger clonotype is one base distant, so this may be a read error. The gene calls are TRBV27 and TRBJ1-1; D is possibly TRBD1 (6 bases). Germline V lookup: CDR1 MNHEY, CDR2 SMNVEV (reference sequence). Between the trimmed V and J ends, which lost 7 bases and 1 base, there was a span of 10 bases. The CDR3 totals 13 residues. The CDR3 coding sequence is TGTGCCAGCAAACTACAGGGGAACACTGAAGCTTTCTTT. Its protein is CASKLQGNTEAFF.

This clonotype occurred a few times. The chain joins TRBV6-1 to TRBJ2-6; D call uncertain. The germline V and J ends were trimmed by 1 base and 0 bases, with 4 bases remaining between them. The V gene's germline CDR1 is MNHNS and CDR2 SASEGT. The CDR3 covers 15 residues. This CDR3 is CASSEDPSGANVLTF. DNA of the CDR3: TGTGCCAGCAGTGAAGACCCCTCTGGGGCCAACGTCCTGACTTTC.

This chain uses TRBV5-1 with TRBJ2-2; no reliable D call. Trimming took off 2 bases at V and 11 bases at J, with 7 bases between the two ends. Germline-derived CDR1 and CDR2 are SGHRS and YFSETQ. This CDR3 is built from 11 residues. The CDR3 is CASSFKTELFF. Here the CDR3 DNA reads TGCGCCAGCAGCTTTAAGACCGAGCTGTTTTTT.

This chain uses TRBV5-4 with TRBJ2-7; D uncertain. V lost 0 bases to trimming and J lost 2 bases, with 9 bases between them. Looked up from germline, CDR1 is SGHNT and CDR2 is YYREEE (reference sequence). The CDR3 is 14 residues long. The CDR3 loop reads CASSLGVTPYEQYF. DNA of the CDR3: TGTGCCAGCAGCTTGGGGGTAACTCCCTACGAGCAGTACTTC.

The chain recombines TRBV27 with TRBJ2-1; 7 positions match TRBD1. The CDR3 is 15 amino acids. From germline, CDR1 is MNHEY and CDR2 SMNVEV (reference sequence). Trimming removed 2 bases from V and 5 bases from J; junction bases left unmatched: 6. This chain's CDR3 is CASSLGAGGHNEQFF. The CDR3 DNA sequence: TGTGCCAGCAGTTTAGGGGCAGGGGGACACAATGAGCAGTTCTTC.